The 9 T cell receptor beta chains below all came from one sample that was sequenced in a study of T-cell memory formation after mild COVID-19. TCRdb ran MiXCR on the 5' RACE reads and lists one entry per CDR3 protein. Among about 210,000 distinct CDR3 sequences, under 30% were seen once, and the ten largest hold 11%. The specimen sequenced was PBMCs or a T cell subset sorted from them (not recorded which). The receptors originated from an adult woman who had mild COVID-19 (a few samples of this study predate the infection). Cell type and time point are not known.

In its sample, this clonotype was seen a few times. The chain links TRBV7-2 to TRBJ1-2; 8 bases map to TRBD1. V trimming: 5 bases; J trimming: 0 bases; junction bases outside the gene matches: 5. Germline CDR1 is SGHTA and CDR2 is FQGNSA. There are 15 residues in the CDR3. This CDR3 is CASSPGTGANYGYTF. CDR3 nucleotides: TGTGCCAGCAGCCCCGGGACAGGAGCTAACTATGGCTACACCTTC.

The CDR3, as DNA: TGTGCCAGCACCTTCCTTCATGCCGGGGGAGAGACCCAGTACTTC. Protein sequence: CASTFLHAGGETQYF. V and J are TRBV12-3 or TRBV12-4 and TRBJ2-5, with TRBD2 as a possible D gene (6 bases). Trimming left V 7 bases short and J 4 bases short, with 19 bases between. The CDR3 consists of 15 residues.

The chain carries TRBV9 and TRBJ2-2, with TRBD2 matching over 8 bases. J was trimmed by 3 bases and V by 0 bases; bases with no gene match: 4. This CDR3 is built from 16 residues. Germline CDR1 is SGDLS and CDR2 is YYNGEE. For the CDR3, the DNA is TGTGCCAGCAGCGTAGCTACTAGCGGATACACCGGGGAGCTGTTTTTT. It translates to CASSVATSGYTGELFF.

This clonotype was seen a handful of times. This sequence joins TRBV7-8 and TRBJ2-3, with TRBD2 identical over 12 bases. The germline V gene encodes CDR1 SGHVS and CDR2 FQNEAQ. The CDR3 spans 15 residues. The J segment lost 10 bases and the V segment lost 5 bases, leaving 10 bases of the junction unmatched. The CDR3 nucleotides are TGTGCCAGCAGCCCCAACCCGACTAGCGGGAGAGCGCAGTATTTT. It translates to CASSPNPTSGRAQYF. Drawing the rest from reference TRBV7-8 and TRBJ2-3, the complete variable domain is GAGVSQSPRYKVAKRGQDVALRCDPISGHVSLFWYQQALGQGPEFLTYFQNEAQLDKSGLPSDRFFAERPEGSVSTLKIQRTQQEDSAVYLCASSPNPTSGRAQYFGPGTRLTVL.

This chain joins TRBV7-9 and TRBJ1-5; D is possibly TRBD1 (5 bases). The germline V and J ends were trimmed by 5 bases and 2 bases, with 10 bases remaining between them. In germline, CDR1 is SEHNR, CDR2 FQNEAQ (reference sequence). This CDR3 comprises 14 residues. In nucleotides, the CDR3 is TGTGCCAGCAGCCCCCTGGGGGGCAATCAGCCCCAGCATTTT. This translates into CASSPLGGNQPQHF.

The chain carries TRBV5-1 and TRBJ2-5; 8 nucleotides match TRBD2. CDR1 SGHRS and CDR2 YFSETQ come from the germline V gene. V was pared by 3 bases and J by 4 bases, with 5 bases of the junction left unmatched. This CDR3 comprises 14 residues. The chain's CDR3 is CASSSGGFRETQYF. The DNA for the CDR3 is TGCGCCAGCAGCTCGGGAGGGTTTCGAGAGACCCAGTACTTC.

The gene calls are TRBV23-1 and TRBJ2-2; 7 nucleotides line up with TRBD1. TRBV23-1 is marked as an open reading frame, function uncertain. This CDR3 has 16 residues. Unmatched junction bases numbered 7, after V lost 2 bases and J lost 4 bases. The CDR3 DNA sequence: TGCGCCAGCAGTCAAATAGCAAGACAGGGCACCGGGGAGCTGTTTTTT. The encoded protein is CASSQIARQGTGELFF.

The rearrangement links TRBV9 to TRBJ1-2, with D maybe TRBD1 (5 bases). CDR1 is SGDLS, CDR2 YYNGEE, per germline. This CDR3 region has 16 residues. V was shortened by 3 bases and J by 0 bases, with 15 bases between the two germline ends. In nucleotides, the CDR3 is TGTGCCAGCAGCGACGAATCCCGACAGCCTAACTATGGCTACACCTTC. Its protein is CASSDESRQPNYGYTF.

A few counts support this clonotype. The chain recombines TRBV12-3 or TRBV12-4 with TRBJ1-1; 8 bases fit TRBD1. V lost 3 bases and J lost 5; bases outside the gene matches: 5. The CDR3 extends over 14 amino acids. The CDR3 DNA is TGTGCCAGCAGTTTTCAGGGGGCCGATACTGAAGCTTTCTTT. It yields the protein CASSFQGADTEAFF.